Listed below are T cell receptor beta chains from one sample, sequenced in a study of blood T cell repertoires in COVID-19. Data came from immunoSEQ multiplex PCR; TCRdb stores just in-frame clones and leaves some out. The table shows over 130,000 clones, with over 65% occurring only once. The sequenced sample consisted of peripheral blood. The receptors shown here come from a man in his 70s with acute or convalescent COVID-19. Both conserved end residues are part of each CDR3. Each record gives: V gene, clone size, D gene, J gene, CDR3 protein, CDR3 DNA. The D gene is left open where the match is weak. Expanded clones are given a class, and other clones once, few, many or no size at all.

V gene: TRBV15; clone size: -; D gene: -; J gene: TRBJ1-5; CDR3 protein: CATSAWGQPQHF; CDR3 DNA: TGTGCCACCAGCGCGTGGGGCCAGCCCCAGCATTTT
V gene: TRBV11-2; clone size: -; D gene: TRBD1; J gene: TRBJ2-2; CDR3 protein: CASSLIGQGMGGELFF; CDR3 DNA: TGTGCCAGCAGCCTCATTGGACAGGGGATGGGCGGGGAGCTGTTTTTT
V gene: TRBV29-1; clone size: -; D gene: -; J gene: TRBJ1-2; CDR3 protein: CSVPAGMSVDGYTF; CDR3 DNA: TGCAGCGTCCCGGCGGGGATGTCAGTCGATGGCTACACCTTC
V gene: TRBV5-5; clone size: -; D gene: TRBD1; J gene: TRBJ1-4; CDR3 protein: CASYPDRVGEKLFF; CDR3 DNA: TGTGCCAGCTACCCGGACAGGGTGGGTGAAAAACTGTTTTTT
V gene: TRBV23-1; clone size: once; D gene: -; J gene: TRBJ2-7; CDR3 protein: CASSPDRNYEQYF; CDR3 DNA: TGCGCCAGCAGTCCAGACAGGAACTACGAGCAGTACTTC
V gene: TRBV9; clone size: -; D gene: TRBD1; J gene: TRBJ1-1; CDR3 protein: CASRCKDRAGMGNTEAFF; CDR3 DNA: TGTGCCAGCAGATGCAAGGACAGGGCGGGAATGGGGAACACTGAAGCTTTCTTT
V gene: TRBV27; clone size: -; D gene: -; J gene: TRBJ1-2; CDR3 protein: CASSPSRLANYGYTF; CDR3 DNA: TGTGCCAGCAGCCCTAGCCGATTAGCTAACTATGGCTACACCTTC
V gene: TRBV5-1; clone size: -; D gene: -; J gene: TRBJ2-3; CDR3 protein: CASSLVGARGDTQYF; CDR3 DNA: TGCGCCAGCAGCTTGGTGGGGGCGAGGGGAGATACGCAGTATTTT
V gene: TRBV10-3; clone size: -; D gene: -; J gene: TRBJ2-2; CDR3 protein: CAISDLPGELFF; CDR3 DNA: TGTGCCATCAGTGACCTCCCTGGGGAGCTGTTTTTT
V gene: TRBV19; clone size: -; D gene: -; J gene: TRBJ1-4; CDR3 protein: CASSISGGDLLF; CDR3 DNA: TGTGCCAGTAGTATATCGGGAGGGGACCTTCTTTTT
V gene: TRBV18; clone size: -; D gene: TRBD2; J gene: TRBJ2-1; CDR3 protein: CASSQGLAGGNEQFF; CDR3 DNA: TGTGCCAGCTCCCAGGGACTAGCGGGAGGCAATGAGCAGTTCTTC
V gene: TRBV19; clone size: -; D gene: -; J gene: TRBJ2-6; CDR3 protein: CASSIGDGSSGANVLTF; CDR3 DNA: TGTGCCAGTAGTATAGGAGACGGGAGCTCTGGGGCCAACGTCCTGACTTTC
V gene: TRBV10-3; clone size: -; D gene: -; J gene: TRBJ2-5; CDR3 protein: CATRAGGETQYF; CDR3 DNA: TGTGCCACAAGGGCAGGGGGGGAGACCCAGTACTTC
V gene: TRBV11-1; clone size: -; D gene: -; J gene: TRBJ2-5; CDR3 protein: CASSLGQMETQYF; CDR3 DNA: TGTGCCAGCAGCTTAGGCCAGATGGAGACCCAGTACTTC
V gene: TRBV7-9; clone size: -; D gene: -; J gene: TRBJ1-2; CDR3 protein: CASQVGSYGYTF; CDR3 DNA: TGTGCCAGTCAGGTCGGCAGCTATGGCTACACCTTC
V gene: TRBV4-1; clone size: -; D gene: -; J gene: TRBJ1-5; CDR3 protein: CASSQEGVHQPQHF; CDR3 DNA: TGCGCCAGCAGCCAAGAGGGAGTCCATCAGCCCCAGCATTTT
V gene: TRBV5-1; clone size: -; D gene: -; J gene: TRBJ1-2; CDR3 protein: CASSLESGNDYGYTF; CDR3 DNA: TGCGCCAGCAGCTTGGAGTCGGGAAACGACTATGGCTACACCTTC
V gene: TRBV25-1; clone size: -; D gene: TRBD2; J gene: TRBJ2-5; CDR3 protein: CASGGGAYETQYF; CDR3 DNA: TGTGCCAGCGGCGGGGGGGCCTATGAGACCCAGTACTTC
V gene: TRBV2; clone size: -; D gene: -; J gene: TRBJ2-7; CDR3 protein: CASSESSGVGREQYF; CDR3 DNA: TGTGCCAGCAGTGAATCGTCAGGGGTAGGTCGGGAGCAGTACTTC
V gene: TRBV6-6; clone size: -; D gene: -; J gene: TRBJ2-1; CDR3 protein: CASSYGDGEQFF; CDR3 DNA: TGTGCCAGCAGTTACGGCGACGGGGAGCAGTTCTTC
V gene: TRBV6-2/TRBV6-3; clone size: -; D gene: -; J gene: TRBJ2-4; CDR3 protein: CASSRTEKNIQYF; CDR3 DNA: TGTGCCAGCAGCCGGACAGAGAAAAACATTCAGTACTTC
V gene: TRBV1; clone size: once; D gene: -; J gene: TRBJ1-6; CDR3 protein: CTSSLDRVLRGSPLHF; CDR3 DNA: TGCACCAGCAGCCTCGACAGGGTCCTCCGGGGTTCACCCCTCCACTTT
V gene: TRBV9; clone size: -; D gene: TRBD2; J gene: TRBJ2-5; CDR3 protein: CASSVGASGMIETQYF; CDR3 DNA: TGTGCCAGCAGCGTAGGGGCTAGCGGGATGATCGAGACCCAGTACTTC
V gene: TRBV5-1; clone size: -; D gene: TRBD2; J gene: TRBJ2-1; CDR3 protein: CASSQQGLAGENEQFF; CDR3 DNA: TGCGCCAGCAGCCAACAGGGACTAGCGGGGGAGAATGAGCAGTTCTTC
V gene: TRBV9; clone size: once; D gene: TRBD2; J gene: TRBJ2-1; CDR3 protein: CASSGSGGSSYNEQFF; CDR3 DNA: TGTGCCAGCAGCGGTAGCGGGGGTAGCTCCTACAATGAGCAGTTCTTC
V gene: TRBV6-5; clone size: -; D gene: -; J gene: TRBJ1-1; CDR3 protein: CASTGQNTEAFF; CDR3 DNA: TGTGCCAGCACCGGACAAAACACTGAAGCTTTCTTT
V gene: TRBV2; clone size: -; D gene: -; J gene: TRBJ2-7; CDR3 protein: CATESNQGYEQYF; CDR3 DNA: TGTGCCACCGAATCGAACCAGGGCTACGAGCAGTACTTC
V gene: TRBV5-6; clone size: -; D gene: TRBD1; J gene: TRBJ2-3; CDR3 protein: CASTAGTGFVGTDTQYF; CDR3 DNA: TGTGCCAGCACCGCCGGGACAGGGTTCGTCGGCACAGATACGCAGTATTTT
V gene: TRBV25-1; clone size: -; D gene: -; J gene: TRBJ1-1; CDR3 protein: CASSEFSGTEAFF; CDR3 DNA: TGTGCCAGCAGTGAATTTTCGGGAACTGAAGCTTTCTTT
V gene: TRBV3-1/TRBV3-2; clone size: -; D gene: -; J gene: TRBJ2-5; CDR3 protein: CASSHLQGGETQYF; CDR3 DNA: TGTGCCAGCAGCCACCTACAGGGGGGGGAGACCCAGTACTTC
V gene: TRBV10-3; clone size: -; D gene: -; J gene: TRBJ1-4; CDR3 protein: CAISESRGGRDEKLFF; CDR3 DNA: TGTGCCATCAGTGAGTCGAGGGGGGGCAGGGATGAAAAACTGTTTTTT
V gene: TRBV21-1; clone size: -; D gene: -; J gene: TRBJ2-7; CDR3 protein: CASSPISLAAGSYEQYF; CDR3 DNA: TGTGCCAGCAGCCCGATATCTCTAGCGGCCGGCTCCTACGAGCAGTACTTC
V gene: TRBV6-6; clone size: -; D gene: -; J gene: TRBJ1-1; CDR3 protein: CASSYSGEAWRAFF; CDR3 DNA: TGTGCCAGCAGTTATAGCGGGGAAGCCTGGAGAGCTTTCTTT
V gene: TRBV6-5; clone size: -; D gene: -; J gene: TRBJ1-4; CDR3 protein: CASSLGPGDNEKLFF; CDR3 DNA: TGTGCCAGCAGTCTCGGGCCCGGGGATAATGAAAAACTGTTTTTT
V gene: TRBV7-6; clone size: -; D gene: TRBD2; J gene: TRBJ2-7; CDR3 protein: CASSSGQTSAYSYEQYF; CDR3 DNA: TGTGCCAGCAGCTCAGGACAAACTAGCGCTTACTCCTACGAGCAGTACTTC
V gene: TRBV3-1/TRBV3-2; clone size: -; D gene: TRBD2; J gene: TRBJ2-1; CDR3 protein: CASSQESVAGQVGEQFF; CDR3 DNA: TGTGCCAGCAGCCAAGAATCGGTAGCGGGTCAGGTTGGTGAGCAGTTCTTC
V gene: TRBV9; clone size: few; D gene: -; J gene: TRBJ1-1; CDR3 protein: CASSVEGDMNTEAFF; CDR3 DNA: TGTGCCAGCAGCGTAGAAGGGGACATGAACACTGAAGCTTTCTTT
V gene: TRBV6-5; clone size: -; D gene: TRBD1; J gene: TRBJ1-2; CDR3 protein: CASFYHGQGARGYTF; CDR3 DNA: TGTGCCAGCTTCTACCACGGACAGGGGGCTAGAGGCTACACCTTC
V gene: TRBV28; clone size: -; D gene: -; J gene: TRBJ1-3; CDR3 protein: CASRGASSSGNTIYF; CDR3 DNA: TGTGCCAGCAGGGGGGCATCTAGCTCTGGAAACACCATATATTTT
V gene: TRBV5-4; clone size: -; D gene: TRBD2; J gene: TRBJ2-1; CDR3 protein: CASSFGGLAAYNEQFF; CDR3 DNA: TGTGCCAGCAGCTTTGGTGGACTAGCGGCCTACAATGAGCAGTTCTTC